A selection of T cell receptor beta chains follows, all from one sample in a study of T-cell reconstitution after alpha-beta-depleted transplantation in children. Each CDR3 protein is one row after TCRdb ran MiXCR on the PCR reads. The repertoire has 550,000 to 800,000 distinct CDR3 sequences, about an eighth of them found once; the top ten carry 0.79%. This material consisted of PBMCs, taken before TCRalphabeta/CD19-depleted stem cell transplant. These receptors came from a girl aged 2-10 years with congenital amegakaryocytic thrombocytopenia, due to receive a stem cell transplant. CDR3s include the opening cysteine and the closing phenylalanine or tryptophan. D genes are given only for firm matches. Only part of the rows carry a size: once, few, many, or a class if the clone is expanded.

TRBJ2-2,many,NA,TRBV5-1,TGCGCCAGCAGCTCAGAAGGACGCCCCGGGGAGCTGTTTTTT,CASSSEGRPGELFF
TRBJ2-5,NA,TRBD2,TRBV29-1,TGCAGCGTTGAAGGGACTAGCGGAACCGAAGAGACCCAGTACTTC,CSVEGTSGTEETQYF
TRBJ2-4,few,NA,TRBV7-2,TGTGCCAGCAGCTTAAAAGCGGGAGCCAAAAACATTCAGTACTTC,CASSLKAGAKNIQYF
TRBJ1-5,few,NA,TRBV5-1,TGCGCCAGCAGCCGAGACGGCTCCAATCAGCCCCAGCATTTT,CASSRDGSNQPQHF
TRBJ1-6,NA,NA,TRBV12-3/TRBV12-4,TGTGCCAGCAGCCCCTACAGGGACGGGGATTCACCCCTCCACTTT,CASSPYRDGDSPLHF
TRBJ2-1,many,NA,TRBV29-1,TGCAGCGTTGAAGAGGGCAACTACAATGAGCAGTTCTTC,CSVEEGNYNEQFF
TRBJ2-2,NA,TRBD2,TRBV27,TGTGCCAGCAGTTTCGGGCTAGCGGGAGGGCCGGACGGGGAGCTGTTTTTT,CASSFGLAGGPDGELFF
TRBJ2-7,few,TRBD2,TRBV7-2,TGTGCCAGCAGCCCCGGACTAGCTCCTATACCCGACTTC,CASSPGLAPIPDF
TRBJ1-3,NA,NA,TRBV3-1,TGTGCCAGCAGCCAAGCGGACAGAGGCATAGGAAACACCATATATTTT,CASSQADRGIGNTIYF
TRBJ2-5,NA,NA,TRBV10-3,TGTGCCATCAGTGAGGGGGTTGGGGAGACCCAGTACTTC,CAISEGVGETQYF
TRBJ2-5,NA,NA,TRBV7-6,TGTGCCAGCAGCTTAGATCGGCTAGAAGCGACCCAGTACTTC,CASSLDRLEATQYF
TRBJ2-2,many,NA,TRBV6-1,TGTGCCAGCAGCGGACCCCAGGGTTCCGGGGAGCTGTTTTTT,CASSGPQGSGELFF
TRBJ2-5,NA,NA,TRBV20-1,TGCAGTGCCATGAACTGGGAAACCCAGTACTTC,CSAMNWETQYF
TRBJ2-6,NA,NA,TRBV7-2,TGTGCCAGCAGCCCCGCCGGGTTCGGGGCCAACGTCCTGACTTTC,CASSPAGFGANVLTF
TRBJ2-1,many,TRBD2,TRBV27,TGTGCCAGCAGTTTAATAGCGGGGCGCTCCTACAATGAGCAGTTCTTC,CASSLIAGRSYNEQFF
TRBJ1-5,NA,NA,TRBV11-2,TGTGCCAGCAGCCCGACCCTAGGGGAGCAGCCCCAGCATTTT,CASSPTLGEQPQHF
TRBJ1-5,few,TRBD1,TRBV4-1,TGCGCCAGCAGTCCGACCATAGACAGGGGCGGGTATAGCAATCAGCCCCAGCATTTT,CASSPTIDRGGYSNQPQHF
TRBJ2-1,NA,TRBD2,TRBV19,TGTGCCAGTAACAAGGGGACTAGCGGGAAGCGATTGGATGAGCAGTTCTTC,CASNKGTSGKRLDEQFF